A selection of T cell receptor beta chains follows, all from one sample in a study of T cells in narcolepsy. The data were produced by immunoSEQ multiplex PCR, yet TCRdb's version contains in-frame clones alone and is incomplete. Among about 34,000 clones listed, approximately 78% were seen once. Sequencing input: CD45RA- memory CD4+ T cells from PBMCs. The receptor source for this set is a human donor with narcolepsy. Both conserved end residues are part of each CDR3. The D gene is left open where the match is weak. Only part of the rows carry a size: once, few, many, or a class if the clone is expanded.

>TRBJ2-3|NA|TRBV12-5|NA
TGTGCTAGTGGTTTGGTACAGGTGGCAGGGGTTACAGATACGCAGTATTTT
CASGLVQVAGVTDTQYF
>TRBJ2-2|few|TRBV27|TRBD1
TGTGCCAGCAGTTTTTTTGGACAGGGGGACACCGGGGAGCTGTTTTTT
CASSFFGQGDTGELFF
>TRBJ1-2|NA|TRBV15|NA
TGTGCCACCAGCATCCGGGGGCTTAGCTATGGCTACACCTTC
CATSIRGLSYGYTF
>TRBJ1-2|NA|TRBV28|TRBD1
TGTGCCAGCAGGACGACAGGGTCTCATGGCTACACCTTC
CASRTTGSHGYTF
>TRBJ1-4|few|TRBV5-6|TRBD1
TGTGCCAGCAGCTTGGGACAGGGTGAAAAACTGTTTTTT
CASSLGQGEKLFF
>TRBJ1-5|NA|TRBV27|NA
TGTGCCAGCAGCGCAAACAGGGTTGGGGATCAGCCCCAGCATTTT
CASSANRVGDQPQHF
>TRBJ1-2|NA|TRBV11-2|TRBD1
TGTGCCAGCATTCCCACAGACAGGGTGAATGGCTACACCTTC
CASIPTDRVNGYTF
>TRBJ2-3|NA|TRBV7-2|TRBD2
TGTGCCAGCAGCCCACGCTCTAGCGGGAGGGCTGCAGATACGCAGTATTTT
CASSPRSSGRAADTQYF
>TRBJ2-5|once|TRBV5-4|TRBD2
TGTGCCAGCAGCTTGTCGACTAGCGGGGGAGAGACCCAGTACTTC
CASSLSTSGGETQYF
>TRBJ1-2|once|TRBV29-1|NA
TGCAGCGTTGAGACGGGGGCTGATTATGGCTACACCTTC
CSVETGADYGYTF
>TRBJ2-3|NA|TRBV5-6|TRBD1
TGTGCCAGCAGCCCCGGGACAGGGGGCTACTACGCCACAGATACGCAGTATTTT
CASSPGTGGYYATDTQYF
>TRBJ1-1|NA|TRBV27|NA
TGTGCCAGCAGTTTTCGGCAGAAGAACACTGAAGCTTTCTTT
CASSFRQKNTEAFF
>TRBJ1-5|NA|TRBV28|NA
TGTGCCAGCAGTTCTAAGCGAGATGGGGGTCGGTGGGCAGTCCGCAATCAGCCCCAGCATTTT
CASSSKRDGGRWAVRNQPQHF
>TRBJ1-5|NA|TRBV27|NA
TGTGCCTCCGGGAAGGGGAAAGATCAGCCCCAGCATTTT
CASGKGKDQPQHF
>TRBJ1-5|NA|TRBV28|NA
TGTGCCAGCAGTTGGGCCGCCTATAGCAATCAGCCCCAGCATTTT
CASSWAAYSNQPQHF
>TRBJ2-7|NA|TRBV23-1|NA
TGCGCCAGCAGTCAACCACGGTGGGACCGGGGGTACTACGAGCAGTACTTC
CASSQPRWDRGYYEQYF
>TRBJ1-2|NA|TRBV6-6|NA
TGTGCCAGCAGTTACACCGCGACAGGTTTCTATGGCTACACCTTC
CASSYTATGFYGYTF
>TRBJ1-3|NA|TRBV9|NA
TGTGCCAGCAGCCCTCAACAGGGCTGGATAAACACCATATATTTT
CASSPQQGWINTIYF
>TRBJ2-5|NA|TRBV6-1|TRBD1
TGTGCCAGCACCCTAGAGGGACAGATCCAAGAGACCCAGTACTTC
CASTLEGQIQETQYF
>TRBJ1-5|few|TRBV6-1|TRBD1
TGTGCCAGCAAGACAGGGTATCATCAGCCCCAGCATTTT
CASKTGYHQPQHF
>TRBJ1-2|NA|TRBV28|NA
TGTGCCAGCAGTTTAGACGGGGGCGCAAAAGGCTACACCTTC
CASSLDGGAKGYTF
>TRBJ2-1|NA|TRBV7-3|NA
TGTGCCAGCAGCTTAAAGGTCAGGGGCCAGCAGTTCTTC
CASSLKVRGQQFF
>TRBJ2-6|NA|TRBV29-1|NA
TGCAGCGTTCTTAGCGGGACAGCAAGGAACTCTGGGGCCAACGTCCTGACTTTC
CSVLSGTARNSGANVLTF